The source of this T cell receptor (beta chain) is a study of blood T cell repertoires in COVID-19 (dated by TCRdb to the early 2020s). Notes on the research overall: The collaborator samples originated in the United States, Italy and Spain and spanned the acute and convalescent phases of COVID-19. The samples were drawn from the first 160 participants of the ongoing ImmuneRACE study and from 1,200 or so subjects provided by 6 global collaborators. The prospective study material was composed of cDNA or gDNA derived from T cells, B-cell-depleted T cells, or PBMCs. Where available, HLA class I and class II types were taken from metadata supplied by the sample provider and were not determined by assay-based typing. The repertoires were made available in a free public database intended to serve as a resource for research on the immune response to SARS-CoV-2. Deeply sampled blood TCRbeta repertoires from subjects exposed to, actively infected with, or recovered from COVID-19 were included in the dataset. A de-identified subject ID, COVID-19 status, age in years and sex were almost always included in the sample metadata. Study-wide findings and limitations: The quantity of clinical and demographic metadata differed by source and by participant and was supplied without curation.

The CDR3 starts with the cysteine, ends with the phenylalanine, and has 15 residues. This entry keeps only the CDR3 DNA: 45 bases, framed from base 1. The germline V gene supplies CDR1 ENHRY and CDR2 SYGVKD. The junction shows trimming of 0 bases on V and 4 bases on J, plus 12 bases between the germline ends. TCRbeta CDR3 regions were amplified from genomic DNA by means of the immunoSEQ Assay, a bias-controlled multiplex PCR. In the original analysis: Nucleated cell counts per sample were estimated from amplification of reference gene primers within the assay. To quantify the absolute abundance of each unique TCRbeta CDR3 rearrangement, sequence reads were collapsed and filtered. For each sample, productive Simpson clonality was calculated as the square root of Simpson's diversity index across productive rearrangements. The table comes from immuneACCESS by way of TCRdb, which keeps in-frame sequences with V and J called. Part of the clones is missing from these tables; in studies checked, under half for an unresolved V gene and the rest for unknown reasons. The V and J calls and the clone size are those of that table, but D and trimming were determined from the DNA. Recorded for this sample are about 250,000 clones; around 80% of them occurred a single time. Jointly, the top ten make up about 9% of the sample.

This clone was found once. There is no known antigen for this receptor. No much larger clonotype is one base removed from it; base qualities were not supplied. Each collaborating institution followed its own protocols to collect whole blood in K2EDTA tubes. For TCRbeta analysis, collaborators shipped samples in one of three forms: frozen whole blood, isolated PBMCs, or DNA extracted from either of those sample types. Sample: peripheral blood. The chain joins TRBV10-3 to TRBJ2-5, with TRBD1 perhaps the D gene, on 7 matching bases. This receptor was taken from a man in his forties with active or convalescent COVID-19. The nucleotide sequence is TGTGCCATCAGTGAGTCAGGAGGGGGCAGAGAGACCCAGTACTTC. It codes for CAISESGGGRETQYF.